This note documents a single TCR beta chain sequence. Methods used by the authors: Amplified reference gene primers provided the basis for estimating nucleated cell counts. Sequencing was performed with immunoSEQ multiplex PCR; in TCRdb, only in-frame clones are kept and a portion is missing. V, J and clone size reflect that table, while D and trimming were determined from the DNA. The data show some 110,000 clones, 70% to 85% seen once. This specimen belongs to a study of blood T cell repertoires in COVID-19. Study at large: There were acute and convalescent COVID-19 samples, and they came from the United States, Italy and Spain. From T cells, B-cell-depleted T cells, or PBMCs came the material, which was cDNA or gDNA.

CDR1 SGHTA and CDR2 FQGNSA come from the germline V gene. The CDR3 sequence is 18 residues long. Unmatched junction bases numbered 8, after V lost 1 base and J lost 0 bases. This chain connects TRBV7-2 to TRBJ1-3; 8 positions match TRBD1. The sequence was obtained from a woman in her 70s with acute or convalescent COVID-19. Sequenced sample: peripheral blood. CDR3 nucleotides: TGTGCCAGCAGCTTAGGTTCGGGACAGGTTGGCTCTGGAAACACCATATATTTT. Encoded protein: CASSLGSGQVGSGNTIYF.